This TCR beta chain is from a study of blood T cell repertoires in COVID-19. Study-level information: Samples representing acute and convalescent COVID-19 were sourced from the United States, Italy and Spain. Sample material is recorded as cDNA or gDNA derived from T cells, B-cell-depleted T cells, or PBMCs.

The V gene's germline CDR1 is MNHEY and CDR2 SMNVEV (reference sequence). Trimming removed 2 bases from V and 1 base from J, with 8 bases in between. The CDR3 is made up of 15 amino acids. Authors' analysis steps: Amplification of reference gene primers provided the estimated nucleated cell counts. The assay was immunoSEQ multiplex PCR, and TCRdb's table has in-frame clones only and misses some. The DNA gave D and trimming, while V, J and clone size come from that table. The table has 120,000 to 150,000 clones, around 81% seen once. V usage is TRBV27 and J usage is TRBJ2-2, with TRBD2 as a possible D gene (5 bases). The receptor was isolated from a human donor with acute or convalescent COVID-19. The donor label of this sample is uncertain. The sample was peripheral blood. The CDR3 here is CASSLKRLNTGELFF. DNA of the CDR3: TGTGCCAGCAGTTTAAAGCGGTTGAACACCGGGGAGCTGTTTTTT.